The present T cell receptor beta chain was sequenced within a study of response to subunit inactivated influenza vaccine. Whole-study findings and limits: Each seasonal flu vaccination may recruit only limited new T cells, authors suggested.

The table lists this clonotype with a few counts. Antigen specificity is unknown. TCRdb called the RT-PCR reads again in MiXCR, with one record for every CDR3 protein. The data contain around 530,000 distinct CDR3 sequences, roughly 10% of them singletons. J lost 6 bases, V lost 2 bases, and 8 bases had no gene match. The length of the CDR3 is 16 residues. This chain connects TRBV12-3 or TRBV12-4 to TRBJ1-5; the match to TRBD1 covers 9 bases. The sequence was obtained from a man aged 50 to 59 who received an inactivated influenza vaccine. The sequencing used PBMCs from blood, collected on the day of vaccination. The CDR3 DNA reads as TGTGCCAGCAGTTTACGTTCGGGACAGGGAGCTCAGCCCCAGCATTTT. This sequence encodes CASSLRSGQGAQPQHF.